This T cell receptor (beta chain) came from a study of shared clonotypes between healthy human individuals. There are 12 residues in the CDR3. Germline V CDR1 and CDR2: SNHLY, FYNNEI. V was shortened by 4 bases and J by 6 bases, with 7 bases between the two germline ends. Produced via immunoSEQ multiplex PCR; TCRdb's table is partial and in-frame only. The sample has about 480,000 clones; about 80% are singletons. The chain employs TRBV2 and TRBJ2-1; D is undetermined. The sequence derives from a woman aged 40 to 50 in good health. Some clones in this sample may be carry-over from other donors' samples. The sample comprised PBMCs. The CDR3 DNA follows: TGTGCCAGCAGTGGGAACAGCAATGAGCAGTTCTTC. It translates to CASSGNSNEQFF.